A selection of T cell receptor beta chains follows, all from one sample in a study of blood T cell repertoires in COVID-19. Data came from immunoSEQ multiplex PCR; TCRdb stores just in-frame clones and leaves some out. This table has around 450,000 clones, roughly nine tenths appearing once. Sequencing was performed on PBMCs or T cells enriched from blood (not recorded which). The source of these receptors is a young woman with acute COVID-19. The CDR3 runs from the conserved cysteine through the conserved F or W. The order of the fields is CDR3 protein, J gene, V gene.

cdr3_aa: CASSFVGTGKYEQYF
j_call: TRBJ2-7
v_call: TRBV4-3

cdr3_aa: CASSFSSFGSYEQYF
j_call: TRBJ2-7
v_call: TRBV7-2

cdr3_aa: CASSLGGAGELFF
j_call: TRBJ2-2
v_call: TRBV7-9

cdr3_aa: CASSLLTGELFF
j_call: TRBJ2-2
v_call: TRBV27

cdr3_aa: CASSGGYQPQHF
j_call: TRBJ1-5
v_call: TRBV6-5

cdr3_aa: CATSRYEAGTGNEKLFF
j_call: TRBJ1-4
v_call: TRBV15

cdr3_aa: CSVGVTRTSTDTQYF
j_call: TRBJ2-3
v_call: TRBV29-1

cdr3_aa: CASSLYDREAFF
j_call: TRBJ1-1
v_call: TRBV7-2

cdr3_aa: CASRTDLPGSPLHF
j_call: TRBJ1-6
v_call: TRBV6-5

cdr3_aa: CATSDLGDGYTF
j_call: TRBJ1-2
v_call: TRBV24-1

cdr3_aa: CAISESGGANTGELFF
j_call: TRBJ2-2
v_call: TRBV10-3

cdr3_aa: CASSEQLQETQYF
j_call: TRBJ2-5
v_call: TRBV10-1

cdr3_aa: CATALTSGRAYEQYF
j_call: TRBJ2-7
v_call: TRBV27

cdr3_aa: CASSLDPVTDTQYF
j_call: TRBJ2-3
v_call: TRBV11-2

cdr3_aa: CASSLTGINYGYTF
j_call: TRBJ1-2
v_call: TRBV7-2

cdr3_aa: CASSPQGHGQPQHF
j_call: TRBJ1-5
v_call: TRBV14

cdr3_aa: CASSDGLMNTEAFF
j_call: TRBJ1-1
v_call: TRBV10-1

cdr3_aa: CASSQRTEKNQPQHF
j_call: TRBJ1-5
v_call: TRBV3-1/TRBV3-2

cdr3_aa: CASSKAGAANTEAFF
j_call: TRBJ1-1
v_call: TRBV5-4

cdr3_aa: CASTSEGSYNEQFF
j_call: TRBJ2-1
v_call: TRBV9

cdr3_aa: CASSFGGRPAQHF
j_call: TRBJ1-5
v_call: TRBV28

cdr3_aa: CASSRDRDFLNEQFF
j_call: TRBJ2-1
v_call: TRBV6-5

cdr3_aa: CASRRTYENSPLHF
j_call: TRBJ1-6
v_call: TRBV27

cdr3_aa: CASSQDRGYYGYTF
j_call: TRBJ1-2
v_call: TRBV18

cdr3_aa: CASSSGGRGQGETQYF
j_call: TRBJ2-5
v_call: TRBV7-2

cdr3_aa: CASRGTGGETQYF
j_call: TRBJ2-5
v_call: TRBV2

cdr3_aa: CASSLSGTGVFGYTF
j_call: TRBJ1-2
v_call: TRBV27

cdr3_aa: CASSQARGLNTEAFF
j_call: TRBJ1-1
v_call: TRBV4-3

cdr3_aa: CASSSDRGGNIQYF
j_call: TRBJ2-4
v_call: TRBV9

cdr3_aa: CASAAGPSGNTIYF
j_call: TRBJ1-3
v_call: TRBV13

cdr3_aa: CASSLYLRAVNGYTF
j_call: TRBJ1-2
v_call: TRBV28

cdr3_aa: CASSQVATSGSTQYF
j_call: TRBJ2-3
v_call: TRBV3-1/TRBV3-2

cdr3_aa: CASSIDGVGPGSNQPQHF
j_call: TRBJ1-5
v_call: TRBV19

cdr3_aa: CASSEGAGNYGYTF
j_call: TRBJ1-2
v_call: TRBV2

cdr3_aa: CATSDTGVHEQYF
j_call: TRBJ2-7
v_call: TRBV24-1

cdr3_aa: CASSGRQGHTSGGNTGELFF
j_call: TRBJ2-2
v_call: TRBV9

cdr3_aa: CASSLDGRGNTEAFF
j_call: TRBJ1-1
v_call: TRBV5-1

cdr3_aa: CASSFEPRENEQFF
j_call: TRBJ2-1
v_call: TRBV7-2

cdr3_aa: CASSVNSGSHNEQFF
j_call: TRBJ2-1
v_call: TRBV9

cdr3_aa: CASSSLTSGGSGANVLTF
j_call: TRBJ2-6
v_call: TRBV10-1

cdr3_aa: CASTSGQGNEQFF
j_call: TRBJ2-1
v_call: TRBV5-1

cdr3_aa: CASRDRRRSYEQYF
j_call: TRBJ2-7
v_call: TRBV11-2

cdr3_aa: CAISEETGGVSPLHF
j_call: TRBJ1-6
v_call: TRBV10-3

cdr3_aa: CASSFPGNRETQYF
j_call: TRBJ2-5
v_call: TRBV5-6

cdr3_aa: CASSWGTGSTNEKLFF
j_call: TRBJ1-4
v_call: TRBV5-5

cdr3_aa: CASSQTRGNMYNEQFF
j_call: TRBJ2-1
v_call: TRBV6-2/TRBV6-3

cdr3_aa: CASRTGRFDEQYF
j_call: TRBJ2-7
v_call: TRBV12-3/TRBV12-4

cdr3_aa: CASSQWGGGAYNEQFF
j_call: TRBJ2-1
v_call: TRBV3-1/TRBV3-2